These 31 T cell receptor beta chains were all obtained from the same sample, sequenced in a study of tumor-infiltrating lymphocytes in primary liver carcinoma (dated by TCRdb to the late 2010s). Sequencing instrument: Illumina HiSeq 2500. Starting from approximately 500 ng total RNA, TCRbeta-specific cDNA was produced by reverse transcription with a constant-region primer and ProtoScript II reverse transcriptase. TCRbeta libraries were built with three nested multiplex PCR rounds, a slightly modified ARM-PCR procedure. The first two PCR rounds used multiplex TRBV1-TRBV30 forward primers with a Cbeta reverse primer, each for 10 cycles. TCRdb itself trimmed the public reads at Q25 with fastp, ran MiXCR and retained productive beta chains. Rows with a matching CDR3 protein are joined into one entry that keeps the most common DNA and genes. For this sample the table gives hundreds of thousands of distinct CDR3 sequences, of which 50% to 60% were detected only once. The ten largest clones represent over 15% of the sample.

TRIzol reagent was used to extract blood RNA from unsorted whole blood, while the DNeasy Blood & Tissue kit provided the germline DNA. Source material: peripheral blood. The source is a young woman with primary liver carcinoma and hepatitis B virus infection.

Regarding this clonotype: The junction differs from germline at one of its ends, possibly a read error. This chain uses TRBV2 with TRBJ2-7, with D unclear. From germline, CDR1 is SNHLY and CDR2 FYNNEI. The CDR3 totals 11 residues. CDR3 DNA: TGTGTCAGCAGGAATACGGGCGAGCAGTACTTC. It translates to CVSRNTGEQYF.

For this clonotype: Relative to the germline gene, one junction end is altered; a read error may explain this. CDR3 loop: CASSLPLAGGNDQFF. CDR3 bases: TGTGCCAGCAGTCTCCCGCTAGCGGGGGGTAATGACCAGTTCTTC. The chain recombines TRBV12-3 or TRBV12-4 with TRBJ2-1, with 11 nucleotides matching TRBD2. The CDR3 loop spans 15 amino acids.

This clonotype showed up just a few times. This chain uses TRBV6-1 with TRBJ2-5; 10 nucleotides align to TRBD2. The CDR3 sequence is 16 residues long. Germline CDR1 MNHNS, CDR2 SASEGT. V lost 3 bases, J lost 3 bases, and 7 bases stayed unmatched. The CDR3 region is CASSEFSGRFKETQYF. In DNA form, the CDR3 reads TGTGCCAGCAGTGAGTTTAGCGGGAGGTTTAAAGAGACCCAGTACTTC.

Concerning this clonotype itself: As the CDR3 is not closed by the conserved phenylalanine or tryptophan, this likely results from a read error. The chain links TRBV6-2 or TRBV6-3 to TRBJ1-1; unclear D gene. CDR3 length: 17 amino acids. Germline-derived CDR1 and CDR2 are MNHEY and SVGEGT. V was cut by 2 bases and J by 1 base, with 17 bases left in between. The DNA for the CDR3 is TGTGCCAGCAGTTACCCCCTCTGGGTAGGTTGGAACACTGAAGCTTTCTCT. Protein: CASSYPLWVGWNTEAFS.

This clonotype showed up just a few times. The chain recombines TRBV4-1 with TRBJ2-2; D gene uncertain. V gave up 0 bases and J gave up 4 bases, with 3 bases separating them. CDR3 length: 13 amino acids. The germline V gene has CDR1 MGHRA and CDR2 YSYEKL. For the CDR3, the DNA is TGCGCCAGCAGCCAAGATTCCACCGGGGAGCTGTTTTTT. Amino acid sequence: CASSQDSTGELFF.

Concerning this clonotype itself: This may be a read error, as it is one base from a much larger clone. The chain has TRBV6-2 or TRBV6-3 and TRBJ2-2; perhaps TRBD2 as D (6 bases). Germline CDR1 MNHEY, CDR2 SVGEGT. This CDR3 spans 15 amino acids. In nucleotides, the CDR3 is TGTGCCAACAGTTACTCGCGCGGGACCACCGGGGAGCTGTTTTTT. This sequence encodes CANSYSRGTTGELFF.

This clonotype has a handful of counts. J is TRBJ2-1 and V is TRBV12-3 or TRBV12-4, with TRBD2 matching over 11 bases. There are 15 residues in the CDR3. Unmatched junction bases numbered 11, after V lost 6 bases and J lost 10 bases. The CDR3, as DNA: TGTGCCAGCAGGACCGGGACTAGCGGCCTCTGGGAGCAGTTCTTC. Its translation is CASRTGTSGLWEQFF.

A word on this clonotype: An end of the junction differs from the germline gene, which may be a read error. The chain links TRBV5-4 to TRBJ2-1, with a possible D match to TRBD2 (6 bases). This CDR3 has 15 residues. In germline, CDR1 is SGHNT, CDR2 YYREEE (reference sequence). CDR3: CASRLDGTPYNEQFF. CDR3 DNA: TGTGCCAGCAGATTGGACGGGACTCCATACAATGAGCAGTTCTTC. Full variable domain (missing parts from reference TRBV5-4 and TRBJ2-1): ETGVTQSPTHLIKTRGQQVTLRCSSQSGHNTVSWYQQALGQGPQFIFQYYREEENGRGNFPPRFSGLQFPNYSSELNVNALELDDSALYLCASRLDGTPYNEQFFGPGTRLTVL.

At least ten counts were recorded for this clonotype. V usage is TRBV6-2 or TRBV6-3 and J usage is TRBJ1-1; D gene unclear. Trimming cost V 4 bases and J 0 bases, with 9 bases left between them. Germline CDR1 reads MNHEY; CDR2 reads SVGEGT. CDR3 length equals 14 residues. The CDR3 sequence: CASSSSNMNTEAFF. Here the CDR3 DNA reads TGTGCCAGCAGTTCTTCTAACATGAACACTGAAGCTTTCTTT.

This clonotype has only a few counts. The gene calls are TRBV12-3 or TRBV12-4 and TRBJ1-1; D is unresolved. The CDR3 spans 13 residues. The V end lost 3 bases, the J end lost 0 bases, and 5 bases lay between the germline ends. CDR3 residues: CASSFRVNTEAFF. The CDR3, as DNA: TGTGCCAGCAGTTTCCGGGTGAACACTGAAGCTTTCTTT.

In regard to this clonotype: Here the CDR3 omits its conserved ending phenylalanine or tryptophan, so a read error is the likely source. The DNA is omitted, as the CDR3 cannot be located on it reliably, and the CDR3 follows TCRdb's listing. The CDR3 sequence is CASSLDVGRQNL. The gene calls are TRBV11-2 and TRBJ2-7; TRBD2 is taken as the D call from the table, unchecked against the DNA. The CDR3 length is 12 residues, termini included. Germline-derived CDR1 and CDR2 are SGHAT and FQNNGV.

With regard to this clonotype: Being one base from a much bigger clone, this may be a read error. V gene TRBV29-1 combines with J gene TRBJ2-7; D is uncertain. This CDR3 has 10 amino acids. The germline gives CDR1 SQVTM, CDR2 ANQGSEA. In DNA form, the CDR3 reads TGCAACGTTCTGACCCACGAGCAGTACTTC. As protein: CNVLTHEQYF.

V usage is TRBV6-1 and J usage is TRBJ2-3, with 10 bases lining up with TRBD1. After removal of 4 bases from V and 4 bases from J, the junction contained 8 bases not matched to a gene. Germline V gene data show CDR1 as MNHNS and CDR2 as SASEGT. The CDR3 has 16 amino acids. CDR3 sequence reads: CASSGFGQGVSDTQYF. CDR3 DNA sequence: TGTGCCAGCAGTGGGTTCGGACAGGGGGTGTCAGATACGCAGTATTTT.

Details on this clonotype: At one end the junction does not follow the germline gene, possibly because of a read error. The chain couples TRBV11-2 to TRBJ2-7; a possible D gene is TRBD2 (6 bases). CDR3 length: 13 residues. Germline lookup yields CDR1 SGHAT and CDR2 FQNNGV. The CDR3 reads CASSFPAGYEQHF. The DNA of the CDR3 is TGTGCCAGCAGCTTTCCGGCGGGGTACGAGCAGCACTTT.

The rearrangement joins TRBV6-5 to TRBJ1-2, with D maybe TRBD1 (6 bases). Germline CDR1 is MNHEY and CDR2 is SVGAGI. V dropped 6 bases and J dropped 8 bases, with 13 bases sitting between them. The CDR3 length is 12 residues. This CDR3 reads CASRWGQWGYTF. CDR3 DNA sequence: TGTGCCAGCAGATGGGGGCAGTGGGGCTACACCTTC.

The rearrangement joins TRBV6-1 to TRBJ2-1; weak D call: TRBD2 (6 bases). V shed 8 bases and J shed 7 bases, with 18 bases lying between them. CDR1 MNHNS and CDR2 SASEGT come from the germline V gene. This CDR3 has 14 residues. The CDR3 is CASFSGVGGNEQFF. CDR3 in DNA: TGTGCCAGCTTTAGCGGAGTGGGTGGGAATGAGCAGTTCTTC.

This chain connects TRBV4-3 to TRBJ2-1, with D possibly being TRBD1 or TRBD2 (6 bases each). V lost 4 bases, J lost 12 bases, and 19 bases lay in between. This CDR3 comprises 14 residues. Per the germline V gene, CDR1 is LGHNA and CDR2 is YSLEER. DNA of the CDR3: TGCGCCAGCAGCCGGGGGCCGACTAGATACGGGCAGTTCTTC. It is translated as CASSRGPTRYGQFF.

As concerns this clonotype: This may be a read error: a much more frequent sequence differs by one nucleotide. The V gene is TRBV12-3 or TRBV12-4, the J gene TRBJ1-6; D remains ambiguous. V gave up 11 bases and J gave up 7 bases, with 15 bases separating them. This CDR3 has 13 residues. In nucleotides, the CDR3 is TGTGCCTGCATCGCCGGGCCCAATTCACCCCTCCACTTT. Its translation is CACIAGPNSPLHF.

The sample holds a few counts of this clonotype. A read error may be the cause here, since a much bigger clone is one base away. This chain uses TRBV4-3 with TRBJ1-2, with unresolved D. The CDR3 spans 14 residues. CDR1 and CDR2 from the germline V gene are LGHNA and YSLEER. The CDR3 bases are TGCGCCGGCAGCCAAGATCTAATCGGCTATGGCTACACCTTC. Its protein is CAGSQDLIGYGYTF.

This clonotype was detected a few times. This chain links TRBV2 with TRBJ2-7; no clear D. Deletions cut 6 bases from V and 6 bases from J, with 9 bases between. The CDR3 runs 11 residues. Germline CDR1 reads SNHLY; CDR2 reads FYNNEI. CDR3 loop: CASRPDSEQYF. The CDR3 bases are TGTGCCAGCAGGCCAGATTCCGAGCAGTACTTC.

This sequence joins TRBV4-2 and TRBJ2-5; 8 bases map to TRBD2. The CDR3 is made up of 17 amino acids. The junction had 11 bases not matched to a gene; V was cut back by 0 bases and J by 5 bases. Germline V CDR1 and CDR2: LGHNA, YNFKEQ. This CDR3 is CASSQDPAGGVSETQYF. The CDR3 DNA sequence: TGTGCCAGCAGCCAAGATCCCGCGGGAGGCGTCTCGGAGACCCAGTACTTC.

This chain links TRBV10-2 with TRBJ1-1; D ambiguous. The CDR3 runs 15 residues. Germline V gives CDR1 WSHSY, CDR2 SAAADI. V dropped 2 bases and J dropped 1 base, with 11 bases sitting between them. The CDR3 spells CASSEMFLGNTEAFF. For the CDR3, the DNA is TGCGCCAGCAGTGAGATGTTTCTCGGGAACACTGAAGCTTTCTTT.

This rearrangement joins TRBV4-2 to TRBJ2-3, with D unresolved. CDR1 is LGHNA, CDR2 YNFKEQ, per germline. The CDR3 has 11 amino acids. Between the trimmed V and J ends, which lost 4 bases and 10 bases, there was a span of 9 bases. The CDR3 DNA sequence: TGTGCCAGCAGCCGGGCCGGATCGCAGTATTTT. Translating gives CASSRAGSQYF.

Points on this clonotype: Its ends do not fully match the called genes, so a read error is possible. V is TRBV7-9 and J is TRBJ2-5; 9 nucleotides line up with TRBD2. The CDR3 sequence is 14 residues long. The germline gives CDR1 SEHNR, CDR2 FQNEAQ (reference sequence). For the CDR3, the DNA is TGTGCCAGCAGCTTCTTAGCGGGAGTGGAGACCCAGTACTTT. Translation: CASSFLAGVETQYF.

Regarding this clonotype: Because it lacks the conserved phenylalanine or tryptophan at the end, this CDR3 is likely a read error. V is TRBV11-2 and J is TRBJ2-7; TRBD1 matches at 8 bases. CDR1 SGHAT and CDR2 FQNNGV come from the germline V gene. The CDR3 is 12 residues long. The ends lost 4 bases at V and 5 bases at J; junction bases unmatched: 1. This CDR3 reads CASSWTGNEQYL. The CDR3 nucleotides read TGTGCCAGCAGCTGGACAGGGAACGAGCAGTACTTA.

For this clonotype: One end of the junction is discordant with germline, which a read error may explain. The V gene is TRBV29-1, the J gene TRBJ2-2; 10 bases align to TRBD2. CDR3 size: 13 residues. Germline CDR1 SQVTM, CDR2 ANQGSEA. The CDR3 DNA follows: TGCATCGTTGTCCTAGCGGGAGCCCGGGAGCTGTTTTTT. As protein: CIVVLAGARELFF.

As regards this clonotype: A read error may account for a junction end that differs from germline. The rearrangement uses TRBV5-5 and TRBJ2-2; 7 nucleotides align to TRBD2. This CDR3 comprises 15 residues. Germline CDR1 SGHKS, CDR2 YYEKEE (reference sequence). CDR3 in amino acids: CASGLGGAYTGELFF. The CDR3, as DNA: TGTGCCAGCGGCTTGGGAGGGGCCTACACCGGGGAGCTGTTTTTT.

This clonotype was seen only once. Sequence at one end of the junction differs from germline and may be a read error. J is TRBJ2-7 and V is TRBV6-2 or TRBV6-3; no clear D. The CDR3 sequence is 12 residues long. Germline V CDR1 and CDR2: MNHEY, SVGEGT. CDR3 sequence reads: CASRYSIHEQYF. The DNA for the CDR3 is TGTGCCAGCCGTTACTCGATCCACGAGCAGTACTTC.

There are a few counts of this clonotype. V gene TRBV7-8 combines with J gene TRBJ2-7, with D perhaps matching TRBD1 (6 bases). V lost 1 base and J 6 bases, leaving 13 bases between the germline ends. This CDR3 contains 14 residues. The germline CDR1 and CDR2 sequences are SGHVS and FQNEAQ. CDR3 sequence: CASSLGRGVLEQYF. The CDR3 DNA sequence: TGTGCCAGCAGCTTAGGCAGGGGAGTACTCGAGCAGTACTTC.

This sequence joins TRBV5-4 and TRBJ2-3, with D possibly TRBD2 on 5 matching bases. This CDR3 is built from 14 residues. Trimming removed 2 bases from V and 6 bases from J, with 13 bases in between. Germline CDR1 is SGHNT and CDR2 is YYREEE (reference sequence). The CDR3 spells CASSFEGIEDTQYF. As DNA, the CDR3 is TGTGCCAGCAGCTTTGAGGGAATAGAGGATACGCAGTATTTT.

The table lists this clonotype with a few counts. This may be a read error: a much more frequent sequence differs by one nucleotide. This chain uses TRBV11-3 with TRBJ2-5; D is perhaps TRBD2 (6 bases). Germline V gene sequence: CDR1 SGHNT, CDR2 YENEEA. This CDR3 spans 14 amino acids. Deletions cut 5 bases from V and 3 bases from J, with 13 bases between. CDR3 residues: CASSKPGVEETQYF. For the CDR3, the DNA is TGTGCCAGCAGCAAACCGGGAGTAGAAGAGACCCAGTACTTC.